A single sample is the source of the 6 T cell receptor beta chains below, sequenced in a study of cytomegalovirus exposure and HLA in healthy donors. PCR primers comprised 60 Vbeta and 13 Jbeta primers. The data were produced by immunoSEQ multiplex PCR, yet TCRdb's version contains in-frame clones alone and is incomplete. The repertoire includes under 150,000 clones, about 81% of them detected once, and approximately 9.1% sits in the top ten. The source material was PBMCs. Source of these receptors: a woman aged 45-60 years in good health and CMV-seropositive.

This rearrangement joins TRBV30 to TRBJ1-6, with TRBD1 matching over 8 bases. This CDR3 spans 13 amino acids. Per germline, CDR1 GTSNPN and CDR2 SVGIG (reference sequence). V lost 3 bases to trimming and J lost 6 bases; unmatched junction nucleotides: 1. As DNA, the CDR3 is TGTGCCTGGAGGGACAGGGTTAATTCACCCCTCCACTTT. This codes for CAWRDRVNSPLHF.

V is TRBV19 and J is TRBJ2-7; TRBD2 matches at 14 bases. Germline values: CDR1 LNHDA, CDR2 SQIVND (reference sequence). The trim removed 4 bases at V and 0 bases at J, leaving 5 bases unmatched. The CDR3 covers 17 residues. The CDR3 nucleotides are TGTGCCAGTAGTAAATCCGGGACTAGCGGGAGCTCCTACGAGCAGTACTTC. Encoded protein: CASSKSGTSGSSYEQYF.

The V gene is TRBV4-3, the J gene TRBJ2-7, with 11 bases matching TRBD1. Germline V gene lookup returns CDR1 LGHNA and CDR2 YSLEER. CDR3 length: 15 residues. Trimming cost V 1 base and J 3 bases; bases outside gene matches: 2. The CDR3 reads CASSQAGTGGYEQYF. The CDR3 DNA is TGCGCCAGCAGCCAAGCCGGGACAGGGGGCTACGAGCAGTACTTC.

The chain carries TRBV5-4 and TRBJ1-2; TRBD1 agrees at 8 bases. This CDR3 comprises 16 residues. Germline-derived CDR1 and CDR2 are SGHNT and YYREEE (reference sequence). V shed 9 bases and J 3 bases; nucleotides not matched to a gene: 16. Here the CDR3 DNA reads TGTGCCACCTCGTTTCAGGGGGCGCCCCCCTACTATGGCTACACCTTC. This sequence encodes CATSFQGAPPYYGYTF.

CDR3 loop: CASSVGQEGNSPLHF. CDR3 DNA: TGTGCCAGCAGCGTAGGGCAAGAGGGAAATTCACCCCTCCACTTT. The chain is built from TRBV9 and TRBJ1-6; D gene ambiguous. Germline CDR1 reads SGDLS; CDR2 reads YYNGEE. The CDR3 extends over 15 amino acids. With 0 bases removed from V and 7 bases from J, the gap between germline ends came to 11 bases.

This clone came up once. The chain joins TRBV7-8 to TRBJ1-1, with 11 bases aligning to TRBD1. Germline V lookup: CDR1 SGHVS, CDR2 FQNEAQ. V shed 1 base, J shed 0 bases, and the junction held 4 bases outside the gene matches. The CDR3 has 17 residues. CDR3 protein: CASSLGWTGGMNTEAFF. The CDR3 DNA reads TGTGCCAGCAGCTTAGGATGGACAGGGGGCATGAACACTGAAGCTTTCTTT.